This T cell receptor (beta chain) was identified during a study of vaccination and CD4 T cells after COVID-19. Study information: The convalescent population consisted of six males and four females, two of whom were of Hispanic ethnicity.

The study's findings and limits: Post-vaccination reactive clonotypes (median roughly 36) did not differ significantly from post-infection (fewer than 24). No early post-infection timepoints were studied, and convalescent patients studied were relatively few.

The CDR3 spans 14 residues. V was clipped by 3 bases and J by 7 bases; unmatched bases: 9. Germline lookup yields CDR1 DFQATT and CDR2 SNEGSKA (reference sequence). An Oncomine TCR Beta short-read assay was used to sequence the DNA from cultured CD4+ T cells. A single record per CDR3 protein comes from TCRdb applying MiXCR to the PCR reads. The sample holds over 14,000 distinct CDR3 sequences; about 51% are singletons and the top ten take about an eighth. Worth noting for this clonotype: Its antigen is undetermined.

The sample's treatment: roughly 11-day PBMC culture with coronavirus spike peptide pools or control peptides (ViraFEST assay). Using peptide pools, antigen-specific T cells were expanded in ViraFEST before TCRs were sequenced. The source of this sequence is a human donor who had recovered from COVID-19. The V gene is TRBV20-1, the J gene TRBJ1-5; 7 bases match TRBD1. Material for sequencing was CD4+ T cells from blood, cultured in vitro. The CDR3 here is CSASRGTELQPQHF. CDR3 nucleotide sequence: TGCAGTGCTAGTAGGGGGACAGAACTACAGCCCCAGCATTTT.